The TCR beta chain described here comes from a study of cytomegalovirus exposure and HLA in healthy donors. Study summary: Early released data comprised around 80 million unique TCRs from HLA-typed donors.

Primers: 60 Vbeta forward and 13 Jbeta reverse. Sequencing was performed with immunoSEQ multiplex PCR; in TCRdb, only in-frame clones are kept and a portion is missing. The data hold fewer than 200,000 clones, with roughly four fifths observed a single time. This CDR3 is 14 amino acids long. The germline CDR1 and CDR2 sequences are MNHEY and SVGAGI. V lost 0 bases and J 8 bases, leaving 10 bases between the germline ends. The material sequenced was PBMCs. This chain links TRBV6-5 with TRBJ1-4; D call uncertain. The TCR originated in a female donor in good health and CMV-seronegative. The CDR3 DNA reads TGTGCCAGCAGTTACTCGAGTCTCAACGAAAAACTGTTTTTT. This gives the protein CASSYSSLNEKLFF.